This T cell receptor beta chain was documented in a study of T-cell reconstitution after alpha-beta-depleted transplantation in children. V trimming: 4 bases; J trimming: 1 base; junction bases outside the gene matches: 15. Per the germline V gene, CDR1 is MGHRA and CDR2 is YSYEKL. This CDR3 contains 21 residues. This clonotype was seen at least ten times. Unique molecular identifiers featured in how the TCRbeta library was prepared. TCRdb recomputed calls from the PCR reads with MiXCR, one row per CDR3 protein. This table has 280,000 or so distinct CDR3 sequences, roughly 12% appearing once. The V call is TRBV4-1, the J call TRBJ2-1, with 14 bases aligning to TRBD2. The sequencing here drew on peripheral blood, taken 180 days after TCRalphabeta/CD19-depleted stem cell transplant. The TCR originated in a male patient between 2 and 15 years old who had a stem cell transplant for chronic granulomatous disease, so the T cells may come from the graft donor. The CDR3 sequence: CASSPGLAGEISRFSYNEQFF. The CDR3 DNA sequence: TGCGCCAGCAGCCCGGGACTAGCGGGAGAGATATCCCGATTTTCCTACAATGAGCAGTTCTTC.